This T cell receptor beta chain is from a study of cytomegalovirus exposure and HLA in healthy donors. Germline V gene data show CDR1 as SGHTA and CDR2 as FQGTGA. The CDR3 is made up of 15 amino acids. The junction had 6 bases not matched to a gene; V was cut back by 5 bases and J by 2 bases. This PCR relied on a set of 60 Vbeta primers and 13 Jbeta primers. The assay was immunoSEQ multiplex PCR, and TCRdb's table has in-frame clones only and misses some. Of some 95,000 clones listed, about 66% are singletons. The chain recombines TRBV7-3 with TRBJ2-7, with 10 bases lining up with TRBD2. The sequenced sample was PBMCs. The clonotype was recovered from a man aged 30 to 39 in good health and CMV-seronegative. CDR3 sequence: CASSPTSGRTYEQYF. In nucleotides, the CDR3 is TGTGCCAGCAGCCCGACTAGCGGGCGCACCTACGAGCAGTACTTC.